This record concerns one T cell receptor beta chain sequence. Its antigen remains unidentified. The data belong to a study of OX40 agonist ivuxolimab in advanced cancers. Study-wide background: Three dose-escalation patients had partial responses: one with hepatocellular carcinoma and two with cutaneous melanoma. Study findings and constraints: The CD4+ and CD8+ T cells in the blood had expanded clonally by week 6 at 0.1 to 3.0 mg/kg.

Produced via immunoSEQ multiplex PCR; TCRdb's table is partial and in-frame only. The top ten clones hold approximately 3% of a sample with some 72,000 clones, around nine tenths of them seen once. Researchers took blood at baseline, on cycle 4 day 1, and on cycle 7 day 1. CDR1 and CDR2 from the germline V gene are SGHNT and YENEEA. This CDR3 region has 16 residues. V shed 1 base, J shed 3 bases, and the junction held 7 bases outside the gene matches. The chain links TRBV11-3 to TRBJ2-7; the match to TRBD1 covers 9 bases. The specimen was CD4+ or CD8+ T cells sorted from blood, collected in a trial of the OX40 agonist ivuxolimab. The sequence derives from an adult with an advanced solid tumor such as melanoma, head and neck, liver or kidney cancer. This CDR3 is CASSLGQPGQGYEQYF. DNA of the CDR3: TGTGCCAGCAGCTTAGGTCAACCGGGACAGGGCTACGAGCAGTACTTC.